A single sample is the source of the 23 T cell receptor beta chains below, sequenced in a study of blood T cell repertoires in COVID-19. Profiled with immunoSEQ multiplex PCR; TCRdb holds only in-frame clones, not every one. Counted here are 190,000 or so clones, approximately 84% occurring once; the ten biggest clones make up 6.9%. Sequencing was done on a sample of peripheral blood. These receptors were obtained from a human donor with acute or convalescent COVID-19. The donor label of this sample is uncertain.

This clone was counted a few times. This sequence joins TRBV19 and TRBJ1-5, with D tentatively TRBD1 (5 bases). Trimming pared 5 bases from V and 7 bases from J, leaving 24 bases between. The CDR3 is made up of 17 amino acids. The germline gives CDR1 LNHDA, CDR2 SQIVND (reference sequence). CDR3 DNA sequence: TGTGCCAGTAGTTCGGCCGGGACGGGAGTTTATCGGCAGCCCCAGCATTTT. Translating it yields CASSSAGTGVYRQPQHF.

The rearrangement links TRBV3-1 (or the pseudogene TRBV3-2) to TRBJ2-2; TRBD2 might be the D (6 bases). Germline V CDR1 and CDR2: LGHDT, YNNKEL (reference sequence). Trimming shortened V by 1 base and J by 5 bases, and 20 bases separated the two germline ends. There are 18 residues in the CDR3. Written as DNA, the CDR3 is TGTGCCAGCAGCCAAGCCCGCGGTCCTTGGGCGGGAACCGGGGAGCTGTTTTTT. It encodes CASSQARGPWAGTGELFF.

The chain uses TRBV7-9 and TRBJ1-1; possible D gene TRBD1, 6 bases. The germline V gene encodes CDR1 SEHNR and CDR2 FQNEAQ (reference sequence). Trimming took off 4 bases at V and 4 bases at J, with 10 bases between the two ends. The CDR3 extends over 13 amino acids. The chain's CDR3 is CASSSTGTTEAFF. Written as DNA, the CDR3 is TGTGCCAGCAGCTCCACAGGGACCACTGAAGCTTTCTTT.

The chain carries TRBV6-4 and TRBJ2-6; 9 bases are a match to TRBD1. This CDR3 region has 18 residues. The germline V gene encodes CDR1 MRHNA and CDR2 SNTAGT. V was pared by 2 bases and J by 1 base, with 6 bases of the junction left unmatched. CDR3 loop: CASSDGTGKGSGANVLTF. The CDR3 region has the DNA TGTGCCAGCAGTGACGGGACAGGGAAGGGATCTGGGGCCAACGTCCTGACTTTC.

The chain combines TRBV5-8 with TRBJ1-4; the match to TRBD1 covers 7 bases. The V segment lost 4 bases and the J segment 7 bases; nucleotides outside the gene matches: 7. There are 14 residues in the CDR3. Germline CDR1 and CDR2: SGHTS and YDEGEE. In DNA form, the CDR3 reads TGTGCCAGCAGCCGCCGGGACAGTAGTGAAAAACTGTTTTTT. It translates to CASSRRDSSEKLFF.

This chain links TRBV7-3 with TRBJ2-1; 11 bases align to TRBD1. The ends lost 4 bases at V and 4 bases at J; junction bases unmatched: 18. The CDR3 length is 20 residues. In germline, CDR1 is SGHTA, CDR2 FQGTGA. The CDR3 reads CASSSRSGTGGELGYNEQFF. The CDR3 DNA is TGTGCCAGCAGCTCACGCTCGGGGACAGGGGGAGAGTTGGGATACAATGAGCAGTTCTTC.

The chain is built from TRBV28 and TRBJ2-7; D uncertain. Trimming stripped 3 bases from V and 1 base from J, with 4 bases between. The length of the CDR3 is 12 residues. Germline CDR1 is MDHEN and CDR2 is SYDVKM. This CDR3 is CASSLASYEQYF. CDR3 DNA: TGTGCCAGCAGTTTGGCTTCCTACGAGCAGTACTTC.

The chain joins TRBV9 to TRBJ2-4; D ambiguous. V lost 4 bases and J lost 8, with 10 bases in between. The CDR3 spans 12 residues. Germline CDR1 SGDLS, CDR2 YYNGEE. CDR3 coding DNA: TGTGCCAGCAGCCCTCCGGGTGACATTCAGTACTTC. Translating it yields CASSPPGDIQYF.

The gene calls are TRBV7-9 and TRBJ2-7, with 9 bases that match TRBD2. After removal of 0 bases from V and 5 bases from J, the junction contained 2 bases not matched to a gene. This CDR3 contains 14 residues. The germline gives CDR1 SEHNR, CDR2 FQNEAQ (reference sequence). CDR3 DNA: TGTGCCAGCAGCTTAGCGGGACTAGCCCACGAGCAGTACTTC. Translating gives CASSLAGLAHEQYF.

J is TRBJ2-1 and V is TRBV7-8; D not certain. V was clipped by 5 bases and J by 8 bases, with 22 bases between them. This CDR3 contains 16 residues. Germline CDR1 and CDR2: SGHVS and FQNEAQ. The CDR3 coding sequence is TGTGCCAGCAGCAACAGCCAGGTTGAAGCCCGGTATGAGCAGTTCTTC. This sequence encodes CASSNSQVEARYEQFF.

This clone was detected once. This chain connects TRBV6-1 to TRBJ1-1, with D possibly being TRBD1 (5 bases). CDR1 is MNHNS and CDR2 is SASEGT in the germline V gene. Trimming removed 2 bases from V and 1 base from J, with 14 bases in between. This CDR3 region has 16 residues. DNA for the CDR3: TGTGCCAGCAGTGAACTCCGGGGGAGAGGGAACACTGAAGCTTTCTTT. Its protein is CASSELRGRGNTEAFF.

The chain links TRBV2 to TRBJ1-1; D is uncertain. The CDR3 spans 14 residues. Trimming stripped 6 bases from V and 0 bases from J, with 11 bases between. The germline V gene encodes CDR1 SNHLY and CDR2 FYNNEI. CDR3 DNA sequence: TGTGCCAGCAGACTGGACTTGCTGAACACTGAAGCTTTCTTT. Protein: CASRLDLLNTEAFF.

V usage is TRBV5-5 and J usage is TRBJ1-5, with TRBD1 matching over 9 bases. This CDR3 has 15 residues. Germline V gene lookup returns CDR1 SGHKS and CDR2 YYEKEE (reference sequence). Unmatched junction bases numbered 4, after V lost 2 bases and J lost 4 bases. The CDR3 bases are TGTGCCAGCAGCTTCGGGACAGGGTTAAATCAGCCCCAGCATTTT. Translation: CASSFGTGLNQPQHF.

The rearrangement uses TRBV4-2 and TRBJ1-5, with TRBD1 matching 10 bases. V lost 4 bases and J lost 7; bases outside the gene matches: 13. This CDR3 comprises 17 residues. Germline lookup yields CDR1 LGHNA and CDR2 YNFKEQ. DNA for the CDR3: TGTGCCAGCAGCCGAACCACGGCCGGGACAGGGGTCCAGCCCCAGCATTTT. Translation gives CASSRTTAGTGVQPQHF.

V is TRBV30 and J is TRBJ1-2; the match to TRBD1 covers 7 bases. The germline V gene has CDR1 GTSNPN and CDR2 SVGIG (reference sequence). The CDR3 extends over 15 amino acids. Trimming cost V 1 base and J 4 bases; bases outside gene matches: 9. The CDR3 region has the DNA TGTGCCTGGAGTGAGGGACAGCCGTACCGCTATGGCTACACCTTC. Translated: CAWSEGQPYRYGYTF.

This clone was seen a single time. J is TRBJ2-7 and V is TRBV6-6, with 8 nucleotides matching TRBD2. The germline CDR1 and CDR2 sequences are MNHNY and SVGAGI (reference sequence). Trimming cost V 7 bases and J 5 bases; bases outside gene matches: 13. The CDR3 sequence is 15 residues long. The CDR3 DNA reads as TGTGCCAGCAACTTAACTAGCGGTTCCCCTAACGAGCAGTACTTC. Translating it yields CASNLTSGSPNEQYF.

As to this clone: Other DNA sequences within the sample encode an identical CDR3. The J gene is TRBJ1-5, the V gene TRBV5-1, with D possibly being TRBD1 (6 bases). V gave up 4 bases and J gave up 0 bases, with 11 bases separating them. Germline lookup yields CDR1 SGHRS and CDR2 YFSETQ. This CDR3 region has 15 residues. CDR3 DNA sequence: TGCGCCAGCAGCCTTACAGGGAATAGCAATCAGCCCCAGCATTTT. Protein product: CASSLTGNSNQPQHF.

The rearrangement joins TRBV10-2 to TRBJ2-1; D may be TRBD2 (5 bases). The CDR3 is made up of 13 amino acids. Trimming shortened V by 2 bases and J by 4 bases, and 6 bases separated the two germline ends. Germline V gene sequence: CDR1 WSHSY, CDR2 SAAADI. CDR3 loop: CASSETSYNEQFF. The CDR3 DNA reads TGCGCCAGCAGTGAGACTAGTTACAATGAGCAGTTCTTC.

This clone was detected a few times. V usage is TRBV7-2 and J usage is TRBJ2-4, with 15 positions matching TRBD2. The CDR3 consists of 18 residues. The V gene's germline CDR1 is SGHTA and CDR2 FQGNSA. V was clipped by 5 bases and J by 9 bases; unmatched bases: 14. The CDR3 DNA reads as TGTGCCAGCAGCCAAGGGGGGACTAGCGGGAGGTTTCTCGGCATTCAGTACTTC. It encodes CASSQGGTSGRFLGIQYF.

The chain couples TRBV7-7 to TRBJ2-5; 7 bases match TRBD1. Germline CDR1 and CDR2: SSHAT and FNYEAQ (reference sequence). CDR3 length equals 15 residues. The V segment lost 1 base and the J segment 3 bases; nucleotides outside the gene matches: 5. The CDR3, as DNA: TGTGCCAGCAGCTTAGGGGGGACAGAAAAAGAGACCCAGTACTTC. Its translation: CASSLGGTEKETQYF.

V is TRBV19 and J is TRBJ2-7, with 8 bases lining up with TRBD2. In germline, CDR1 is LNHDA, CDR2 SQIVND (reference sequence). The CDR3 spans 14 residues. The V gene end was trimmed by 3 bases and the J gene end by 4 bases; junction bases not matched to a gene: 5. This chain's CDR3 is CASSIGLAGYEQYF. CDR3 nucleotide sequence: TGTGCCAGTAGTATCGGGCTAGCGGGTTACGAGCAGTACTTC.

This sequence joins TRBV19 and TRBJ2-3; 7 bases agree with TRBD2. CDR1 and CDR2 (germline): LNHDA, SQIVND (reference sequence). The CDR3 length is 16 residues. The junction had 9 bases not matched to a gene; V was cut back by 5 bases and J by 1 base. The CDR3 protein is CASSWAGEGGTDTQYF. The CDR3 DNA is TGTGCCAGTAGTTGGGCTGGGGAGGGAGGCACAGATACGCAGTATTTT.

This sequence joins TRBV15 and TRBJ1-4; D not resolved. The ends were cut back, 0 bases at V and 0 bases at J, with 8 bases in the middle. From germline, CDR1 is LNHNV and CDR2 YYDKDF (reference sequence). The CDR3 sequence is 16 residues long. CDR3 nucleotide sequence: TGTGCCACCAGCAGAGAATCCCGAGCAACTAATGAAAAACTGTTTTTT. The encoded protein is CATSRESRATNEKLFF.